These T cell receptor beta chains were read from a single sample in a study of Graves' ophthalmopathy and Graves' hyperthyroidism. TCRdb re-derived calls from the multiplex PCR reads in MiXCR, one entry per CDR3 protein. The sample carries about 600,000 distinct CDR3 sequences, approximately 37% recorded once. Sequenced sample: peripheral blood or thyroid tissue (not recorded which). These TCRs come from an adult man with Graves' hyperthyroidism. Each CDR3 is given with its conserved first and last residue. Each record gives: clone size, J gene, V gene, CDR3 length, D gene, CDR3 protein, CDR3 DNA. A D gene is named only where the DNA matches it firmly. Some rows mark clone size as missing; the rest say once, few, many or name a class of expanded clone.

clone_size: -; j_call: TRBJ2-7; v_call: TRBV10-3; cdr3_length: 13; d_call: -; cdr3_aa: CAISDKGSYEQYF; cdr3_nt: TGTGCCATCAGTGATAAGGGCTCCTACGAGCAGTACTTC
clone_size: -; j_call: TRBJ2-5; v_call: TRBV5-1; cdr3_length: 18; d_call: -; cdr3_aa: CASSIGPAGYFFLETQYF; cdr3_nt: TGCGCCAGCAGCATAGGACCGGCTGGCTACTTCTTTCTGGAGACCCAGTACTTC
clone_size: -; j_call: TRBJ2-3; v_call: TRBV15; cdr3_length: 17; d_call: -; cdr3_aa: CATSSLSLSAVTDTQYF; cdr3_nt: TGTGCCACCAGCAGCTTGTCCCTCTCGGCGGTCACAGATACGCAGTATTTT
clone_size: -; j_call: TRBJ1-3; v_call: TRBV2; cdr3_length: 15; d_call: -; cdr3_aa: CASSDSPASGNTVYF; cdr3_nt: TGTGCCAGCAGTGATAGCCCGGCCTCTGGAAACACCGTATATTTT
clone_size: many; j_call: TRBJ2-2; v_call: TRBV5-1; cdr3_length: 14; d_call: -; cdr3_aa: CASAENINTGELFF; cdr3_nt: TGCGCCAGCGCGGAAAATATTAACACCGGGGAGCTGTTTTTT
clone_size: -; j_call: TRBJ1-2; v_call: TRBV10-3; cdr3_length: 15; d_call: -; cdr3_aa: CAIMASGGTSDGYTF; cdr3_nt: TGTGCCATCATGGCGTCCGGGGGGACGAGCGATGGCTACACCTTC
clone_size: -; j_call: TRBJ2-3; v_call: TRBV19; cdr3_length: 15; d_call: TRBD1; cdr3_aa: CASSTAGQGTDAQYF; cdr3_nt: TGTGCCAGTAGTACCGCGGGACAGGGGACAGATGCGCAGTATTTT
clone_size: many; j_call: TRBJ2-3; v_call: TRBV15; cdr3_length: 14; d_call: -; cdr3_aa: CATSRGSFTDTQYF; cdr3_nt: TGTGCCACCAGCAGGGGCAGTTTCACAGATACGCAGTATTTT
clone_size: many; j_call: TRBJ2-5; v_call: TRBV20-1; cdr3_length: 15; d_call: TRBD2; cdr3_aa: CSAKTSGGARETQYF; cdr3_nt: TGCAGTGCTAAGACTAGCGGGGGGGCCCGTGAGACCCAGTACTTC
clone_size: -; j_call: TRBJ1-6; v_call: TRBV9; cdr3_length: 17; d_call: -; cdr3_aa: CASSVGQGISYNSPLHF; cdr3_nt: TGTGCCAGCAGCGTCGGCCAGGGGATCTCCTATAATTCACCCCTCCACTTT
clone_size: -; j_call: TRBJ2-2; v_call: TRBV29-1; cdr3_length: 15; d_call: -; cdr3_aa: CSVVAGAANTGELFF; cdr3_nt: TGCAGCGTTGTTGCCGGGGCAGCGAACACCGGGGAGCTGTTTTTT
clone_size: many; j_call: TRBJ2-7; v_call: TRBV7-2; cdr3_length: 14; d_call: TRBD1; cdr3_aa: CASSHGQVAYEQYF; cdr3_nt: TGTGCCAGCAGCCACGGACAGGTGGCCTACGAGCAGTACTTC
clone_size: -; j_call: TRBJ2-3; v_call: TRBV7-9; cdr3_length: 15; d_call: TRBD1; cdr3_aa: CASSVGTGDADTQYF; cdr3_nt: TGTGCCAGCAGCGTAGGGACAGGGGATGCAGATACGCAGTATTTT
clone_size: many; j_call: TRBJ2-7; v_call: TRBV5-6; cdr3_length: 13; d_call: -; cdr3_aa: CASSSGPRDMQYF; cdr3_nt: TGTGCCAGCAGCTCCGGGCCTAGGGACATGCAGTACTTC
clone_size: -; j_call: TRBJ1-2; v_call: TRBV11-2; cdr3_length: 16; d_call: -; cdr3_aa: CASSATSGKGNYGYTF; cdr3_nt: TGTGCCAGCAGCGCGACTAGCGGGAAAGGGAACTATGGCTACACCTTC
clone_size: -; j_call: TRBJ1-1; v_call: TRBV29-1; cdr3_length: 11; d_call: -; cdr3_aa: CSSLLGTEAFF; cdr3_nt: TGCAGCAGCTTACTAGGGACTGAAGCTTTCTTT
clone_size: -; j_call: TRBJ2-7; v_call: TRBV29-1; cdr3_length: 12; d_call: -; cdr3_aa: CSSEAQGGEQYF; cdr3_nt: TGCAGCAGTGAAGCCCAGGGTGGCGAGCAGTACTTC
clone_size: few; j_call: TRBJ1-2; v_call: TRBV18; cdr3_length: 14; d_call: -; cdr3_aa: CASSPQKRVYGYTF; cdr3_nt: TGTGCCAGCTCACCACAGAAAAGAGTCTATGGCTACACCTTC
clone_size: -; j_call: TRBJ2-7; v_call: TRBV7-9; cdr3_length: 11; d_call: -; cdr3_aa: CASMGPREQYF; cdr3_nt: TGTGCCAGCATGGGCCCCCGGGAGCAGTACTTC
clone_size: many; j_call: TRBJ1-6; v_call: TRBV7-8; cdr3_length: 16; d_call: TRBD1; cdr3_aa: CASSFGGQPYNSPLHF; cdr3_nt: TGTGCCAGCAGCTTTGGGGGACAGCCCTATAATTCACCCCTCCACTTT
clone_size: -; j_call: TRBJ1-5; v_call: TRBV20-1; cdr3_length: 18; d_call: TRBD1; cdr3_aa: CSARGQGARSYSNQPQHF; cdr3_nt: TGCAGTGCTAGAGGACAGGGGGCGCGAAGCTATAGCAATCAGCCCCAGCATTTT
clone_size: many; j_call: TRBJ2-2; v_call: TRBV7-3; cdr3_length: 16; d_call: TRBD2; cdr3_aa: CASRSWGGPDTGELFF; cdr3_nt: TGTGCCAGCAGGAGTTGGGGAGGGCCGGACACCGGGGAGCTGTTTTTT
clone_size: many; j_call: TRBJ2-7; v_call: TRBV14; cdr3_length: 17; d_call: -; cdr3_aa: CASSQIQRTGSFYEQYF; cdr3_nt: TGTGCCAGCAGCCAAATACAGCGGACGGGATCCTTCTACGAGCAGTACTTC
clone_size: -; j_call: TRBJ1-6; v_call: TRBV6-1; cdr3_length: 14; d_call: -; cdr3_aa: CASSVPNSGSPLHF; cdr3_nt: TGTGCCAGCAGCGTCCCGAATAGCGGTTCACCCCTCCACTTT
clone_size: -; j_call: TRBJ2-7; v_call: TRBV10-3; cdr3_length: 15; d_call: TRBD1; cdr3_aa: CASNRPGQGVHEQYF; cdr3_nt: TGTGCCAGCAACCGGCCGGGACAGGGGGTCCACGAGCAGTACTTC
clone_size: many; j_call: TRBJ1-1; v_call: TRBV28; cdr3_length: 10; d_call: TRBD1; cdr3_aa: CATDRGEAFF; cdr3_nt: TGTGCCACGGACAGGGGTGAAGCTTTCTTT
clone_size: few; j_call: TRBJ2-5; v_call: TRBV3-1; cdr3_length: 14; d_call: -; cdr3_aa: CASSQTGGGDTQYF; cdr3_nt: TGTGCCAGCAGCCAAACCGGGGGCGGGGATACCCAGTACTTC
clone_size: many; j_call: TRBJ2-7; v_call: TRBV12-3/TRBV12-4; cdr3_length: 15; d_call: TRBD1; cdr3_aa: CASSSPGRGRAEQYF; cdr3_nt: TGTGCCAGCAGCTCCCCAGGCAGGGGGCGGGCCGAGCAGTACTTC
clone_size: many; j_call: TRBJ1-1; v_call: TRBV5-4; cdr3_length: 13; d_call: -; cdr3_aa: CASGQGGDTEAFF; cdr3_nt: TGTGCCAGCGGTCAGGGAGGGGACACTGAAGCTTTCTTT
clone_size: -; j_call: TRBJ1-4; v_call: TRBV29-1; cdr3_length: 15; d_call: -; cdr3_aa: CSVVGGVSTNEKLFF; cdr3_nt: TGCAGCGTTGTTGGGGGAGTCTCAACTAATGAAAAACTGTTTTTT
clone_size: few; j_call: TRBJ2-5; v_call: TRBV12-3/TRBV12-4; cdr3_length: 14; d_call: TRBD1; cdr3_aa: CASRWDRRRETQYF; cdr3_nt: TGTGCCAGCAGGTGGGACAGGAGAAGAGAGACCCAGTACTTC
clone_size: -; j_call: TRBJ1-5; v_call: TRBV29-1; cdr3_length: 13; d_call: -; cdr3_aa: CSVWDRGNQPQHF; cdr3_nt: TGCAGCGTTTGGGACCGAGGGAATCAGCCCCAGCATTTT
clone_size: -; j_call: TRBJ2-7; v_call: TRBV20-1; cdr3_length: 15; d_call: -; cdr3_aa: CSARDTERGQYEQYF; cdr3_nt: TGCAGTGCTAGAGATACCGAACGGGGCCAATACGAGCAGTACTTC
clone_size: -; j_call: TRBJ2-3; v_call: TRBV19; cdr3_length: 13; d_call: -; cdr3_aa: CASKGLSTDTQYF; cdr3_nt: TGTGCCAGTAAAGGCCTTAGCACAGATACGCAGTATTTT
clone_size: many; j_call: TRBJ2-5; v_call: TRBV13; cdr3_length: 14; d_call: TRBD1; cdr3_aa: CASSLSDRKETQYF; cdr3_nt: TGTGCCAGCAGCTTATCGGACAGGAAAGAGACCCAGTACTTC
clone_size: many; j_call: TRBJ1-1; v_call: TRBV20-1; cdr3_length: 13; d_call: -; cdr3_aa: CSARDQGNTEAFF; cdr3_nt: TGCAGTGCTAGAGATCAGGGGAACACTGAAGCTTTCTTT
clone_size: -; j_call: TRBJ1-1; v_call: TRBV2; cdr3_length: 17; d_call: -; cdr3_aa: CASKEGDPLTVNTEAFF; cdr3_nt: TGTGCCAGCAAGGAAGGGGACCCCTTGACAGTTAACACTGAAGCTTTCTTT
clone_size: many; j_call: TRBJ2-5; v_call: TRBV5-1; cdr3_length: 13; d_call: -; cdr3_aa: CASSIRVGETQYF; cdr3_nt: TGCGCCAGCAGCATCAGGGTAGGAGAGACCCAGTACTTC
clone_size: many; j_call: TRBJ2-7; v_call: TRBV18; cdr3_length: 13; d_call: TRBD1; cdr3_aa: CASSPARGSEQYF; cdr3_nt: TGTGCCAGCTCACCTGCCAGGGGGAGCGAGCAGTACTTC
clone_size: -; j_call: TRBJ2-5; v_call: TRBV2; cdr3_length: 17; d_call: -; cdr3_aa: CASSGSAATEGQETQYF; cdr3_nt: TGTGCCAGCAGTGGTTCGGCAGCGACAGAAGGACAAGAGACCCAGTACTTC
clone_size: many; j_call: TRBJ2-2; v_call: TRBV12-3/TRBV12-4; cdr3_length: 12; d_call: -; cdr3_aa: CASSFSAGELFF; cdr3_nt: TGTGCCAGCAGTTTCTCTGCCGGGGAGCTGTTTTTT
clone_size: many; j_call: TRBJ2-5; v_call: TRBV11-2; cdr3_length: 15; d_call: TRBD1; cdr3_aa: CASSFYSTGEETQYF; cdr3_nt: TGTGCCAGCAGCTTTTATTCGACAGGGGAAGAGACCCAGTACTTC
clone_size: many; j_call: TRBJ1-1; v_call: TRBV19; cdr3_length: 15; d_call: -; cdr3_aa: CASSIGRGLNTEAFF; cdr3_nt: TGTGCCAGTAGTATAGGGCGGGGTCTGAACACTGAAGCTTTCTTT
clone_size: few; j_call: TRBJ2-2; v_call: TRBV13; cdr3_length: 15; d_call: -; cdr3_aa: CASRDLRQATGELFF; cdr3_nt: TGTGCCAGCAGGGACCTGAGGCAGGCCACCGGGGAGCTGTTTTTT
clone_size: -; j_call: TRBJ1-6; v_call: TRBV7-9; cdr3_length: 15; d_call: TRBD1; cdr3_aa: CASSFRDRAKSPLHF; cdr3_nt: TGTGCCAGCAGCTTCCGGGACAGGGCCAAGTCACCCCTCCACTTT
clone_size: many; j_call: TRBJ1-5; v_call: TRBV28; cdr3_length: 14; d_call: -; cdr3_aa: CASRGTMGNQPQHF; cdr3_nt: TGTGCCAGCAGGGGGACGATGGGCAATCAGCCCCAGCATTTT
clone_size: -; j_call: TRBJ2-2; v_call: TRBV19; cdr3_length: 15; d_call: TRBD1; cdr3_aa: CASKGQGENTGELFF; cdr3_nt: TGTGCCAGTAAGGGACAGGGGGAAAACACCGGGGAGCTGTTTTTT
clone_size: -; j_call: TRBJ1-2; v_call: TRBV7-9; cdr3_length: 14; d_call: -; cdr3_aa: CASSSLQGNTGYTF; cdr3_nt: TGTGCCAGCAGCTCCCTACAGGGTAATACTGGCTACACCTTC